A single T cell receptor beta chain is shown here with its context. Generated by immunoSEQ multiplex PCR, the TCRdb table keeps only in-frame clones and is missing some. The repertoire holds around 200,000 clones, with 85% to 90% as singletons. V lost 2 bases, J lost 8 bases, and 10 bases stayed unmatched. Germline CDR1 KGHSH, CDR2 LQKENI. This CDR3 is 17 amino acids long. The source of the sample is a study of blood T cell repertoires in COVID-19. The V and J genes are TRBV18 and TRBJ2-1, with 12 positions matching TRBD2. The sample taken for sequencing was peripheral blood. This receptor was taken from a woman aged 55 to 70 with COVID-19, enrolled during active disease. The CDR3 region is CASSPLTSGRLVYEQFF. CDR3 nucleotides: TGTGCCAGCTCACCATTGACTAGCGGGAGACTCGTGTATGAGCAGTTCTTC.